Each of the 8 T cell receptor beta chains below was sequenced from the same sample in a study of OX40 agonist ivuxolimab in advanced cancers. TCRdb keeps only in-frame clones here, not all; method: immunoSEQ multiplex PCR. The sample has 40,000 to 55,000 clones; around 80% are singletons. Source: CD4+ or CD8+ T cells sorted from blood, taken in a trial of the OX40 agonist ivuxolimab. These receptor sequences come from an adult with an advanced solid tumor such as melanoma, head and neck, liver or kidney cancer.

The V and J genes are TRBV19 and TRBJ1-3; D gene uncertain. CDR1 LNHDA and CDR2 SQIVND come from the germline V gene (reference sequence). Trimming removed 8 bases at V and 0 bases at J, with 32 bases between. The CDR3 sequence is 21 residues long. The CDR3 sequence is CASPPRGPLGRVIHSGNTIYF. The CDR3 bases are TGTGCCAGTCCACCCCGAGGGCCCCTCGGACGGGTTATCCACTCTGGAAACACCATATATTTT.

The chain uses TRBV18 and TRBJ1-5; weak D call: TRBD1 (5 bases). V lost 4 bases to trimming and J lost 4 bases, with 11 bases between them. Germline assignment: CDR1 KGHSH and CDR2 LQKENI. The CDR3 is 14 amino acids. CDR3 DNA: TGTGCCAGCTCACTAGGAGAGGGGAATCAGCCCCAGCATTTT. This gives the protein CASSLGEGNQPQHF.

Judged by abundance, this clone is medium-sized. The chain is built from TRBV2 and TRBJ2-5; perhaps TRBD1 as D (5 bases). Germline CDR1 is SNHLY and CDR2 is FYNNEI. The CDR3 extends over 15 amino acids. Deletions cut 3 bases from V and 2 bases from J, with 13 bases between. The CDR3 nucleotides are TGTGCCAGCAGTGAGACGCGACAGAGTCAAGAGACCCAGTACTTC. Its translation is CASSETRQSQETQYF.

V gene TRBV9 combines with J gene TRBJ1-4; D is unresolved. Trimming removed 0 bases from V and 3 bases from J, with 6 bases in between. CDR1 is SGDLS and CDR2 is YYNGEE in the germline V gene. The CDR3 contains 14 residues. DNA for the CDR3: TGTGCCAGCAGCGTAGCTGTGGCTAATGAAAAACTGTTTTTT. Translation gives CASSVAVANEKLFF.

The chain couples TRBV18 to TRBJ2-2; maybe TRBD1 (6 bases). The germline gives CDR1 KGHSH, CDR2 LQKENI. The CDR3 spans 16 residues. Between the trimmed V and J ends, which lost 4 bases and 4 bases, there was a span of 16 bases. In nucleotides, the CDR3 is TGTGCCAGCTCACTTCGACAGGAAAGAGGCACCGGGGAGCTGTTTTTT. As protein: CASSLRQERGTGELFF.

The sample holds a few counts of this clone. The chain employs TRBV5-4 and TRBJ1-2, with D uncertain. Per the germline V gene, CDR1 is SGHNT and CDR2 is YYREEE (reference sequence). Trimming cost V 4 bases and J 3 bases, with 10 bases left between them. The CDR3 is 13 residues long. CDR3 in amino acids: CASSQDGYYGYTF. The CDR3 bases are TGTGCCAGCAGCCAGGACGGCTACTATGGCTACACCTTC. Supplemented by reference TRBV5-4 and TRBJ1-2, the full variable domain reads ETGVTQSPTHLIKTRGQQVTLRCSSQSGHNTVSWYQQALGQGPQFIFQYYREEENGRGNFPPRFSGLQFPNYSSELNVNALELDDSALYLCASSQDGYYGYTFGSGTRLTVV.

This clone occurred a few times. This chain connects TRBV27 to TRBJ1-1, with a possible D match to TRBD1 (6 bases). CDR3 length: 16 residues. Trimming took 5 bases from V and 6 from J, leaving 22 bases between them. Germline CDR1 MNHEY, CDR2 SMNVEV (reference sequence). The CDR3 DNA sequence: TGTGCCAGCAGTCCACAACCAGGGGCCGGTCGGGCTGAAGCTTTCTTT. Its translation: CASSPQPGAGRAEAFF.

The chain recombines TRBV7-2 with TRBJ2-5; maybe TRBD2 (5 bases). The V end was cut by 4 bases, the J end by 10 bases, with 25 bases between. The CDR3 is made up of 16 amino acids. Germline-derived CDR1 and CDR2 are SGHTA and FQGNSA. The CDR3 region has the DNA TGTGCCAGCAGCTCCCTGGATTCGACCTCTGGGAGTAGCCAGTACTTC. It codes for CASSSLDSTSGSSQYF. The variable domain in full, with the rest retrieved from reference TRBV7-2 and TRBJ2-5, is GAGVSQSPSNKVTEKGKDVELRCDPISGHTALYWYRQSLGQGLEFLIYFQGNSAPDKSGLPSDRFSAERTGGSVSTLTIQRTQQEDSAVYLCASSSLDSTSGSSQYFGPGTRLLVL.